The 22 T cell receptor beta chains presented below share a single source sample, sequenced in a study of OX40 agonist ivuxolimab in advanced cancers. The data were produced by immunoSEQ multiplex PCR, yet TCRdb's version contains in-frame clones alone and is incomplete. The table records over 80,000 clones, 70% to 90% of them present only once. The material sequenced was CD4+ or CD8+ T cells sorted from blood, taken in a trial of the OX40 agonist ivuxolimab. The receptors originated from an adult with an advanced solid tumor such as melanoma, head and neck, liver or kidney cancer.

The chain uses TRBV30 and TRBJ2-2; D call uncertain. Trimming removed 3 bases from V and 5 bases from J, with 10 bases in between. This CDR3 contains 13 residues. Germline assignment: CDR1 GTSNPN and CDR2 SVGIG (reference sequence). CDR3 coding DNA: TGTGCCTGGAGGTTTTTGGGGACCGGGGAGCTGTTTTTT. This codes for CAWRFLGTGELFF.

This chain links TRBV19 with TRBJ2-7; 7 nucleotides align to TRBD1. V shed 4 bases, J shed 5 bases, and the junction held 8 bases outside the gene matches. Germline values: CDR1 LNHDA, CDR2 SQIVND (reference sequence). The CDR3 loop spans 14 amino acids. The CDR3 protein is CASSRAGGSHEQYF. CDR3 sequence (DNA): TGTGCCAGTAGTAGGGCAGGGGGATCCCACGAGCAGTACTTC.

The genes are TRBV18 and TRBJ2-5, with D perhaps assigned TRBD1 or TRBD2 (6 bases each). Between the trimmed V and J ends, which lost 1 base and 4 bases, there was a span of 16 bases. Germline V gene data show CDR1 as KGHSH and CDR2 as LQKENI. This CDR3 is built from 16 residues. CDR3 sequence (DNA): TGTGCCAGCTCACCACGTTCTACAGGGCGGGGAGAGACCCAGTACTTC. It encodes CASSPRSTGRGETQYF.

The gene calls are TRBV11-3 and TRBJ1-6, with unresolved D. V was trimmed by 0 bases and J by 7 bases, leaving 7 bases between them. The germline CDR1 and CDR2 sequences are SGHNT and YENEEA. The CDR3 covers 14 residues. The DNA for the CDR3 is TGTGCCAGCAGCTTAGATGGACGGAATTCACCCCTCCACTTT. Its protein product is CASSLDGRNSPLHF.

The gene calls are TRBV2 and TRBJ1-3; D perhaps matches TRBD1 (6 bases). With 4 bases removed from V and 1 base from J, the gap between germline ends came to 11 bases. CDR3 length: 15 residues. Germline V CDR1 and CDR2: SNHLY, FYNNEI. The CDR3 reads CASSGSTGSGNTIYF. CDR3 DNA: TGTGCCAGCAGTGGATCCACAGGGTCTGGAAACACCATATATTTT.

The chain uses TRBV11-3 and TRBJ2-2; D call uncertain. Germline-derived CDR1 and CDR2 are SGHNT and YENEEA. The V end lost 6 bases, the J end lost 2 bases, and 7 bases lay between the germline ends. The CDR3 has 13 residues. This chain's CDR3 is CASRFSNTGELFF. CDR3 nucleotides: TGTGCCAGCAGATTCAGCAACACCGGGGAGCTGTTTTTT.

The rearrangement uses TRBV6-4 and TRBJ1-6, with D possibly matching TRBD1 (6 bases). V was clipped by 4 bases and J by 9 bases, with 10 bases between them. The CDR3 totals 13 residues. Germline-derived CDR1 and CDR2 are MRHNA and SNTAGT. In DNA form, the CDR3 reads TGTGCCAGCAGTGCAGGGGATTTTTCACCCCTCCACTTT. It is translated as CASSAGDFSPLHF.

This chain connects TRBV9 to TRBJ1-6, with no clear D. Germline loops: CDR1 SGDLS, CDR2 YYNGEE. V lost 0 bases, J lost 7 bases, and 8 bases lay in between. This CDR3 contains 14 residues. CDR3 amino acids: CASSVATWNSPLHF. The CDR3 region has the DNA TGTGCCAGCAGCGTAGCCACGTGGAATTCACCCCTCCACTTT. Filled out from reference TRBV9 and TRBJ1-6, the complete variable domain reads DSGVTQTPKHLITATGQRVTLRCSPRSGDLSVYWYQQSLDQGLQFLIQYYNGEERAKGNILERFSAQQFPDLHSELNLSSLELGDSALYFCASSVATWNSPLHFGNGTRLTVT.

The chain links TRBV5-1 to TRBJ1-2, with D maybe TRBD1 (5 bases). Germline V CDR1 and CDR2: SGHRS, YFSETQ. This CDR3 comprises 13 residues. V was trimmed by 0 bases and J by 7 bases, leaving 10 bases between them. DNA of the CDR3: TGCGCCAGCAGCTTGGAGGGGCTTTCTGGCTACACCTTC. This codes for CASSLEGLSGYTF.

The V call is TRBV4-3, the J call TRBJ2-7; 7 positions agree with TRBD1. This CDR3 spans 13 amino acids. Looked up from germline, CDR1 is LGHNA and CDR2 is YSLEER. The ends lost 0 bases at V and 6 bases at J; junction bases unmatched: 2. DNA for the CDR3: TGCGCCAGCAGCCAAGATCCAGGGGGCGAGCAGTACTTC. Translated, it gives CASSQDPGGEQYF.

This chain's CDR3 is CSVLYSVGEQFF. The CDR3 coding sequence is TGCAGCGTACTATATTCAGTAGGAGAGCAGTTCTTC. The chain has TRBV29-1 and TRBJ2-1; unclear D gene. The V end lost 6 bases, the J end lost 10 bases, and 16 bases lay between the germline ends. Looked up from germline, CDR1 is SQVTM and CDR2 is ANQGSEA. The CDR3 is made up of 12 amino acids.

This clone was detected once. This chain links TRBV9 with TRBJ1-2; 7 bases fit TRBD1. The junction had 5 bases not matched to a gene; V was cut back by 4 bases and J by 8 bases. There are 12 residues in the CDR3. In germline, CDR1 is SGDLS, CDR2 YYNGEE. The CDR3 nucleotides read TGTGCCAGCAGCTTTGACAGGGACGGCTACACCTTC. Its protein is CASSFDRDGYTF.

The V and J genes are TRBV6-5 and TRBJ1-6; 10 positions match TRBD1. The CDR3 runs to 16 residues. After removal of 2 bases from V and 6 bases from J, the junction contained 4 bases not matched to a gene. The germline V gene has CDR1 MNHEY and CDR2 SVGAGI. CDR3: CASSYQGQGFNSPLHF. DNA of the CDR3: TGTGCCAGCAGTTACCAGGGACAGGGGTTTAATTCACCCCTCCACTTT.

The V call is TRBV4-2, the J call TRBJ1-2; D perhaps matches TRBD1 (5 bases). The CDR3 runs 13 residues. From germline, CDR1 is LGHNA and CDR2 YNFKEQ. Trimming pared 0 bases from V and 8 bases from J, leaving 10 bases between. CDR3 bases: TGTGCCAGCAGCCAAGACAGGGCCGGAGGCTACACCTTC. Its translation: CASSQDRAGGYTF.

The chain is built from TRBV9 and TRBJ1-2; perhaps TRBD1 as D (5 bases). Germline CDR1 and CDR2: SGDLS and YYNGEE. This CDR3 comprises 15 residues. V lost 3 bases and J lost 5, with 17 bases in between. CDR3 protein: CASSGRDLEKYGYTF. The DNA for the CDR3 is TGTGCCAGCAGCGGCCGGGACCTTGAGAAGTATGGCTACACCTTC. The entire variable domain, with the rest obtained from reference TRBV9 and TRBJ1-2, is as follows: DSGVTQTPKHLITATGQRVTLRCSPRSGDLSVYWYQQSLDQGLQFLIQYYNGEERAKGNILERFSAQQFPDLHSELNLSSLELGDSALYFCASSGRDLEKYGYTFGSGTRLTVV.

The gene calls are TRBV19 and TRBJ2-3; tentatively, D is TRBD2 (5 bases). With 4 bases removed from V and 6 bases from J, the gap between germline ends came to 11 bases. The CDR3 runs to 13 residues. The V gene's germline CDR1 is LNHDA and CDR2 SQIVND (reference sequence). The CDR3 spells CASSTDSLDTQYF. The CDR3 nucleotides read TGTGCCAGTAGTACGGACTCGTTGGATACGCAGTATTTT.

This rearrangement joins TRBV5-4 to TRBJ2-5, with TRBD2 identical over 14 bases. The germline gives CDR1 SGHNT, CDR2 YYREEE (reference sequence). The length of the CDR3 is 17 residues. V lost 2 bases to trimming and J lost 4 bases; unmatched junction nucleotides: 7. This chain's CDR3 is CASSFRGTSGSPETQYF. CDR3 nucleotides: TGTGCCAGCAGCTTCCGCGGGACTAGCGGGAGCCCAGAGACCCAGTACTTC.

The chain is built from TRBV2 and TRBJ2-1; weak D call: TRBD2 (5 bases). Trimming took 7 bases from V and 8 from J, leaving 9 bases between them. From germline, CDR1 is SNHLY and CDR2 FYNNEI. This CDR3 has 11 amino acids. The CDR3 DNA reads TGTGCCAGCACGGGATGGGATGAGCAGTTCTTC. It codes for CASTGWDEQFF.

Concerning this clone itself: This sample also contains other DNA sequences that code for the same CDR3. The chain employs TRBV5-1 and TRBJ2-5, with D unclear. CDR3 length: 11 amino acids. Deletions cut 2 bases from V and 1 base from J, with 0 bases between. Germline V CDR1 and CDR2: SGHRS, YFSETQ. This CDR3 reads CASSFQETQYF. The CDR3 region has the DNA TGCGCCAGCAGCTTCCAAGAGACCCAGTACTTC.

This chain joins TRBV7-9 and TRBJ1-5, with D unclear. V was trimmed by 6 bases and J by 5 bases, leaving 14 bases between them. The CDR3 loop spans 14 amino acids. Germline V gives CDR1 SEHNR, CDR2 FQNEAQ (reference sequence). In nucleotides, the CDR3 is TGTGCCAGCAGTTCCGGGTTAGTAGATCAGCCCCAGCATTTT. Its translation: CASSSGLVDQPQHF.

This chain links TRBV5-1 with TRBJ2-5; D ambiguous. The ends were cut back, 4 bases at V and 4 bases at J, with 14 bases in the middle. CDR3 length: 14 amino acids. Germline V CDR1 and CDR2: SGHRS, YFSETQ. The CDR3: CASSTQLGSETQYF. The CDR3 region has the DNA TGCGCCAGCAGCACACAGCTGGGGTCAGAGACCCAGTACTTC.

The V gene is TRBV6-5, the J gene TRBJ1-1, with D tentatively TRBD1 (5 bases). Germline V CDR1 and CDR2: MNHEY, SVGAGI. The CDR3 sequence is 11 residues long. V lost 6 bases and J 10 bases, leaving 12 bases between the germline ends. CDR3 amino acids: CASSHAGGAFF. CDR3 bases: TGTGCCAGCAGCCATGCCGGGGGAGCTTTCTTT.